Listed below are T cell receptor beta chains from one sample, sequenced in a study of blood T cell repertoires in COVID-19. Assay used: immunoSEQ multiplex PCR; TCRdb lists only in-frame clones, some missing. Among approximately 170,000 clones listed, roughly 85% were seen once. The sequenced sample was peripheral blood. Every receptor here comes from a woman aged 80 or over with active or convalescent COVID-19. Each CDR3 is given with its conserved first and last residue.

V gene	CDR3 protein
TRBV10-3	CATLGGGTYNEQFF
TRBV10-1	CASSGRSSGSSYNEQFF
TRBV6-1	CASSEGGNTEAFF
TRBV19	CASSTKAESSYEQYF
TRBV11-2	CASRPVTSGSYEQYF
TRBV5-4	CASSRTRTGGTGELFF
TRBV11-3	CASSLDLVAGGEQFF
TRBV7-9	CASSTPGQGYGYTF
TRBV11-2	CASSQNYGYTF
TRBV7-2	CASSPRGESYNEQFF
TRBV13	CASSLRQNTEAFF
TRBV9	CASSTRQGPMGYTF
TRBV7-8	CASSPRTASELFF
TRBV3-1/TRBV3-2	CASSQVPGGSTDTQYF
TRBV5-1	CASSLTGESYEQYF
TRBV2	CASSEGRVNSPLHF
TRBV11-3	CASSLSGGTTEAFF
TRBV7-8	CASSLDRTLYEQYF
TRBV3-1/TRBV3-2	CASQAGVNYGYTF
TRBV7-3	CASSSSTGGRTEAFF
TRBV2	CASSDSMRNQPQHF
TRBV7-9	CASSSGTGVNADTQYF
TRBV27	CASSSGTSGKKFF
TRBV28	CASSNSPGYQPQHF
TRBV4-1	CASSQNTGKIGGYTF
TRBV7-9	CASSNLASSYEQYF
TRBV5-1	CASSKRRDINTEAFF
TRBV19	CATHDALGTAYNQPQHF
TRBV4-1	CASRPIPGTGIFTDTQYF
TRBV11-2	CASSSQAGTGNTEAFF
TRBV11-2	CASSSRGGLETQYF
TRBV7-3	CASSFSGQGNEQFF
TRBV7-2	CASSSDRGNQPQHF
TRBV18	CASSSAGGGPDTQYF
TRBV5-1	CASSFGGRVGEQFF
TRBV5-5	CASSQGGQGYGYTF
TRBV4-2	CASSQGDYRSGNEQFF
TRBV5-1	CASSFPSGYQETQYF
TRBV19	CASSIGDVAKNIQYF
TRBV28	CASSLFIAVHNEQFF
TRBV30	CAWSPLAGVGEQYF
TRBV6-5	CASSRPGQGARGYTF
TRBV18	CASSAGGTEAFF